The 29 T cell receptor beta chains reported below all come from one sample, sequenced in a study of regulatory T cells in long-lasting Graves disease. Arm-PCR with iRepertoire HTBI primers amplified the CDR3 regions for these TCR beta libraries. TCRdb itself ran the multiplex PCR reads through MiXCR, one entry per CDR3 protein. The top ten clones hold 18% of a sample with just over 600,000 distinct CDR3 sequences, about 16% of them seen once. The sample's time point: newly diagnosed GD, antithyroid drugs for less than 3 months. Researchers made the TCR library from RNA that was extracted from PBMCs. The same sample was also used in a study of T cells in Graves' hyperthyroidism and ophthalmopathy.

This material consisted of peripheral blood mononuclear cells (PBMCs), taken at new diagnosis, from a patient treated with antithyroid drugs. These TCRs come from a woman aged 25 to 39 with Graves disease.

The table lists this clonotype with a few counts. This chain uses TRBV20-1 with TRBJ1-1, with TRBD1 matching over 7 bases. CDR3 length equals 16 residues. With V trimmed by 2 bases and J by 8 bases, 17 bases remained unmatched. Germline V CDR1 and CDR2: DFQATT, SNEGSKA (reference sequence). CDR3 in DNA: TGCAGTGCTAGACCATTTAGACAGGGATTGGGAACGGAAGCTTTCTTT. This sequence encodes CSARPFRQGLGTEAFF.

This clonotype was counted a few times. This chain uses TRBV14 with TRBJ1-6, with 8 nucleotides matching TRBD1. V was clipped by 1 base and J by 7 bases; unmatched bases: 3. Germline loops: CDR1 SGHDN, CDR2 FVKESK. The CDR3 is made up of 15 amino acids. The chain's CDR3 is CASSQVNRGNSPLHF. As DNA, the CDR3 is TGTGCCAGCAGCCAAGTGAACAGGGGGAATTCACCCCTCCACTTT.

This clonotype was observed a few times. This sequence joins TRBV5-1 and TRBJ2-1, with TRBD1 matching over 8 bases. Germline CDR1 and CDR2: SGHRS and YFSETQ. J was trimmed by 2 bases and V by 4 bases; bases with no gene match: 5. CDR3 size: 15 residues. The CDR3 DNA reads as TGCGCCAGCAGCCCGGACAGGGATACCTACAATGAGCAGTTCTTC. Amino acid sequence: CASSPDRDTYNEQFF.

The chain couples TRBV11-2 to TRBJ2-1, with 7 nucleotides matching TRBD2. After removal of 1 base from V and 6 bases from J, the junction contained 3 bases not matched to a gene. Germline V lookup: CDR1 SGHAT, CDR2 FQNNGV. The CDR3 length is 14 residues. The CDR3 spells CASSLGAGLNEQFF. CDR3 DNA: TGTGCCAGCAGCTTAGGAGCGGGACTCAATGAGCAGTTCTTC. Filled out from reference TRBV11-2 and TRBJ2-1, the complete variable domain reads EAGVAQSPRYKIIEKRQSVAFWCNPISGHATLYWYQQILGQGPKLLIQFQNNGVVDDSQLPKDRFSAERLKGVDSTLKIQPAKLEDSAVYLCASSLGAGLNEQFFGPGTRLTVL.

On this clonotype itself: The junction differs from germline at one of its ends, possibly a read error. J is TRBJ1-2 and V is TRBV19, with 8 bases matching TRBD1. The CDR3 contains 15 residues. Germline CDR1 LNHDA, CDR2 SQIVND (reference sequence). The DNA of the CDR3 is TGTGCCATTAGTTCTCTTTGGACAGGGTATGATGGCTACACCTTC. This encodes CAISSLWTGYDGYTF.

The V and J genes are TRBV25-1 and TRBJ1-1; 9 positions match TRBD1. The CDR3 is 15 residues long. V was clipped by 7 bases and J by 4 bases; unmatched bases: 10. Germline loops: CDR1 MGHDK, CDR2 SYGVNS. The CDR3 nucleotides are TGTGCCAGCACCCAATCCCAGACAGGGGGCACTGAAGCTTTCTTT. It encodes CASTQSQTGGTEAFF.

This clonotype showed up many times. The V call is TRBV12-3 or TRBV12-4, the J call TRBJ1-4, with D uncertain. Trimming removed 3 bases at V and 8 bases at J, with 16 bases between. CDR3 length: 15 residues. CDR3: CASSLVTPRNEKLFF. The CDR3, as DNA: TGTGCCAGCAGTTTGGTGACGCCGCGCAACGAAAAACTGTTTTTT.

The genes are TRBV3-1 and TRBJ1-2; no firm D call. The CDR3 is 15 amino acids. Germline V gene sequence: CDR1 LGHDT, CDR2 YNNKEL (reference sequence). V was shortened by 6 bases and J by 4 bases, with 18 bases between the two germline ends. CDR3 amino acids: CASSPTESPLYGYTF. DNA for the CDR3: TGTGCCAGCAGTCCGACCGAATCCCCCCTCTATGGCTACACCTTC.

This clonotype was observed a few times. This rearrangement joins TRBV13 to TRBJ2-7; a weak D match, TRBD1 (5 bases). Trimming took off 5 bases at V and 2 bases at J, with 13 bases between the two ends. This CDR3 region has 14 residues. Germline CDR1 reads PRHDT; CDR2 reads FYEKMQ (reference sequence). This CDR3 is CASSAARDAYEQYF. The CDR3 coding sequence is TGTGCCAGCAGCGCCGCCAGGGATGCCTACGAGCAGTACTTC.

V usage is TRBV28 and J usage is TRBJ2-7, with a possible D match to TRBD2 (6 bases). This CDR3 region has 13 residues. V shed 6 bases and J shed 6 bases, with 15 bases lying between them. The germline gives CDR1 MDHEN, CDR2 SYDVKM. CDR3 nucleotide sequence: TGTGCCAGCAGCCCCCCGGCGGGGTTCGAGCAGTACTTC. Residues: CASSPPAGFEQYF.

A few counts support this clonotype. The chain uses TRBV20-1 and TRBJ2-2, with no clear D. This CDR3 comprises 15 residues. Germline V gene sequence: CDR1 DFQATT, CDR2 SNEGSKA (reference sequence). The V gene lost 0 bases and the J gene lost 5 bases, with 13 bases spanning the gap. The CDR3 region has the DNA TGCAGTGCTAGAGATCTCTCCGGGCTAACCGGGGAGCTGTTTTTT. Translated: CSARDLSGLTGELFF.

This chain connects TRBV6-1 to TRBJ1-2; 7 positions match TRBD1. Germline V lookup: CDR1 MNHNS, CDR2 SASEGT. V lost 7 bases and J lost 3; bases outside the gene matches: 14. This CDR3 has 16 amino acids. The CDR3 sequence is CASNGGGGGADYGYTF. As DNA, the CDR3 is TGTGCCAGCAATGGCGGGGGAGGGGGCGCGGACTATGGCTACACCTTC.

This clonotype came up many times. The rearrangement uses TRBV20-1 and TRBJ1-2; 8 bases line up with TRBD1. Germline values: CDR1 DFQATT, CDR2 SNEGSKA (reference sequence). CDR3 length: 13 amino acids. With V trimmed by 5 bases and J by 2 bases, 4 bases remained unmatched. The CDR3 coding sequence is TGCAGTGCTGGGGACAGGATCAACTATGGCTACACCTTC. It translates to CSAGDRINYGYTF.

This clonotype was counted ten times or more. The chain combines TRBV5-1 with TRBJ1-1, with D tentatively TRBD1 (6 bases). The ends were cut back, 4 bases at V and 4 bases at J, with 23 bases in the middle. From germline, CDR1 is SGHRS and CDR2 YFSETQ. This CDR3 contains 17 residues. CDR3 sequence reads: CASSPLARGRGSTEAFF. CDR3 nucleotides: TGCGCCAGCAGCCCACTGGCGCGGGGGCGCGGGAGCACTGAAGCTTTCTTT.

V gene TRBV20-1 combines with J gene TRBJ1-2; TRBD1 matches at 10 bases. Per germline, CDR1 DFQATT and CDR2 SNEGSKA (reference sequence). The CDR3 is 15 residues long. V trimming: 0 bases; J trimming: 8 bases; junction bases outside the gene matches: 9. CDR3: CSARDADRGLEGYTF. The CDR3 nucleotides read TGCAGTGCTAGAGATGCAGACAGGGGGCTGGAAGGCTACACCTTC.

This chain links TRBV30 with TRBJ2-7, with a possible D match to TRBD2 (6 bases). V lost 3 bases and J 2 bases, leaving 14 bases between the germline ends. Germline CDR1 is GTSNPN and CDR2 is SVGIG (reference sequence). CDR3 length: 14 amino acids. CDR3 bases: TGTGCCTGGAGGCTATCGGGGGTAACCTACGAGCAGTACTTC. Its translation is CAWRLSGVTYEQYF.

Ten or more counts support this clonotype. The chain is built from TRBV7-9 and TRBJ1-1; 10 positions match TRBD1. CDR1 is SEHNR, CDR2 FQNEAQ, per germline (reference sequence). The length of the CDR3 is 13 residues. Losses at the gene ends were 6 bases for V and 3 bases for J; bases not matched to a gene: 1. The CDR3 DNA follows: TGTGCCAGCAGGGGGACAGGGGACACTGAAGCTTTCTTT. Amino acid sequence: CASRGTGDTEAFF.

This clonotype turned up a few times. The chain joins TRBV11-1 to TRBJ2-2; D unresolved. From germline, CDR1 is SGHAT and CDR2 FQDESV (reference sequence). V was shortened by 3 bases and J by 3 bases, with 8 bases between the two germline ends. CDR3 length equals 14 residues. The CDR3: CASSLGSHTGELFF. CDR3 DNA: TGTGCCAGCAGCTTGGGGTCCCACACCGGGGAGCTGTTTTTT.

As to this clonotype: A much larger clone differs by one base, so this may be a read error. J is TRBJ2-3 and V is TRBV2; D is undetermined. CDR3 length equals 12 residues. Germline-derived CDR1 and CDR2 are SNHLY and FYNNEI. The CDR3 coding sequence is TGTGTCAGCATCCAACCCCCAGATACGCAGTATTTT. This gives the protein CVSIQPPDTQYF.

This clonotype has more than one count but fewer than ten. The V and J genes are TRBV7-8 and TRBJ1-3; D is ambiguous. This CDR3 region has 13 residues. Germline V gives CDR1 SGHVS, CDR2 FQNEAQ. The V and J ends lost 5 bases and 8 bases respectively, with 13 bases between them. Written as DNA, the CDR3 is TGTGCCAGCAGCCTGGACCTCGGGGACACCATATATTTT. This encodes CASSLDLGDTIYF. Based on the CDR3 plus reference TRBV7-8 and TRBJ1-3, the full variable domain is GAGVSQSPRYKVAKRGQDVALRCDPISGHVSLFWYQQALGQGPEFLTYFQNEAQLDKSGLPSDRFFAERPEGSVSTLKIQRTQQEDSAVYLCASSLDLGDTIYFGEGSWLTVV.

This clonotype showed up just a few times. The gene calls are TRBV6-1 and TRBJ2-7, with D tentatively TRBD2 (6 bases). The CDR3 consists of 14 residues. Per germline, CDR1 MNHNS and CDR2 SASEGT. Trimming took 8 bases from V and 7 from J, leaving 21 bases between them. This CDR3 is CASRRDVGLWEQYF. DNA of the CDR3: TGTGCCAGCCGGAGGGACGTGGGTTTATGGGAGCAGTACTTC.

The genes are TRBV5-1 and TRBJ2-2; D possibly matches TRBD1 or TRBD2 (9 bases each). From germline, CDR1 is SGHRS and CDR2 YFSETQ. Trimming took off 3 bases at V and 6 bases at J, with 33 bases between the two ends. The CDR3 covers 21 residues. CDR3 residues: CASSSYRDREVSGSFAGELFF. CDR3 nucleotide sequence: TGCGCCAGCAGCTCCTACCGGGACAGGGAGGTTAGCGGGAGTTTTGCCGGGGAGCTGTTTTTT. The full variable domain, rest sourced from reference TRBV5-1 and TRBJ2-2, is KAGVTQTPRYLIKTRGQQVTLSCSPISGHRSVSWYQQTPGQGLQFLFEYFSETQRNKGNFPGRFSGRQFSNSRSEMNVSTLELGDSALYLCASSSYRDREVSGSFAGELFFGEGSRLTVL.

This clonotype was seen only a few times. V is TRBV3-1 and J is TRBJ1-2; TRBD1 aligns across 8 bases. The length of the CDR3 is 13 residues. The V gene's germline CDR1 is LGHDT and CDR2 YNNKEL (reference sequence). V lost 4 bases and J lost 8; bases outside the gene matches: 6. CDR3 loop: CASSPTGEEGYTF. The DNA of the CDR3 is TGTGCCAGCAGCCCGACAGGGGAGGAAGGCTACACCTTC. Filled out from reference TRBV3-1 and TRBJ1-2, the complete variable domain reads DTAVSQTPKYLVTQMGNDKSIKCEQNLGHDTMYWYKQDSKKFLKIMFSYNNKELIINETVPNRFSPKSPDKAHLNLHINSLELGDSAVYFCASSPTGEEGYTFGSGTRLTVV.

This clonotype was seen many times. Written as DNA, the CDR3 is TGTGCCAGCGGAAATGACCCGAGATACAATGAGCAGTTCTTC. Amino acid sequence: CASGNDPRYNEQFF. The chain is built from TRBV6-1 and TRBJ2-1, with no clear D. V lost 8 bases and J lost 4, with 15 bases in between. The V gene's germline CDR1 is MNHNS and CDR2 SASEGT. The CDR3 spans 14 residues.

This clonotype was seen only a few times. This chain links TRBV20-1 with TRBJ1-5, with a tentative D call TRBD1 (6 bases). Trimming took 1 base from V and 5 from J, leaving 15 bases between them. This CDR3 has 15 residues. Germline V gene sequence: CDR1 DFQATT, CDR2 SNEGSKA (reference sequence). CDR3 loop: CSARARGRGDQPQHF. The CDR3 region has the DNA TGCAGTGCTAGAGCCCGGGGGCGCGGGGATCAGCCCCAGCATTTT.

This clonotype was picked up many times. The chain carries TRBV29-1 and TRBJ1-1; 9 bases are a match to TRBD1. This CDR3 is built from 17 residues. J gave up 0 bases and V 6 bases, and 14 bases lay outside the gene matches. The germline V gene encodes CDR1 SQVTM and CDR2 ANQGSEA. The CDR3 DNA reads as TGCAGCGTGGTTGGACAGGGGCAGACTTCTATGAACACTGAAGCTTTCTTT. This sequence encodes CSVVGQGQTSMNTEAFF.

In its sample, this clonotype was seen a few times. The DNA of the CDR3 is TGTGCCAGCAGCTTAGGGGGCGGGGTTGGAAACACCATATATTTT. This sequence encodes CASSLGGGVGNTIYF. This chain connects TRBV7-2 to TRBJ1-3; D is perhaps TRBD1 (5 bases). V was pared by 1 base and J by 3 bases, with 10 bases between. The CDR3 totals 15 residues. Germline assignment: CDR1 SGHTA and CDR2 FQGNSA.

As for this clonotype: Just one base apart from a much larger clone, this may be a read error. Here the CDR3 DNA reads TGTGCCACAGAGGACTTGCCGAGGGGACTGCTTTTT. Its translation: CATEDLPRGLLF. This rearrangement joins TRBV6-1 to TRBJ1-4; perhaps TRBD1 as D (5 bases). Germline V CDR1 and CDR2: MNHNS, SASEGT. This CDR3 comprises 12 residues.

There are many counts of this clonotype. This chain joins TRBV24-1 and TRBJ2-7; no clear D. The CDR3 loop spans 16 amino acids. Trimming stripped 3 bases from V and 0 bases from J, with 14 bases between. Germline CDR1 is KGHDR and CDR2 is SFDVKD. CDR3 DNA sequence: TGTGCCACCAGTGATCCCAGAGCCTCCAGCTCCTACGAGCAGTACTTC. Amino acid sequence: CATSDPRASSSYEQYF.